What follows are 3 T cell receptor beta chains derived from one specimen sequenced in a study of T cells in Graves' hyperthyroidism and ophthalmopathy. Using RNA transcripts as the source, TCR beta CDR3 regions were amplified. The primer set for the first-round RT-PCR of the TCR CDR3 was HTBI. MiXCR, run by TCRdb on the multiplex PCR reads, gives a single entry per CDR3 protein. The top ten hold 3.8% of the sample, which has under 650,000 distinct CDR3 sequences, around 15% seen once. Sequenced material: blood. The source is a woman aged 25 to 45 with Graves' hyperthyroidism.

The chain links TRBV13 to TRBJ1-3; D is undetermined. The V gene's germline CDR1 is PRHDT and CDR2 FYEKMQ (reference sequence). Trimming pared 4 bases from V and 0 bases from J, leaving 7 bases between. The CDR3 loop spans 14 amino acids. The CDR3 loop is CASSYRSSGNTIYF. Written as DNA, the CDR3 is TGTGCCAGCAGCTACCGAAGCTCTGGAAACACCATATATTTT. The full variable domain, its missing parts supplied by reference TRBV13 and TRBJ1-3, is AAGVIQSPRHLIKEKRETATLKCYPIPRHDTVYWYQQGPGQDPQFLISFYEKMQSDKGSIPDRFSAQQFSDYHSELNMSSLELGDSALYFCASSYRSSGNTIYFGEGSWLTVV.

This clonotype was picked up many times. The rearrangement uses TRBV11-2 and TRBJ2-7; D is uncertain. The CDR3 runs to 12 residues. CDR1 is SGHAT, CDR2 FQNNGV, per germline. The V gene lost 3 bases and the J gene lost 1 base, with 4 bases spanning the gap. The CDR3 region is CASSFISYEQYF. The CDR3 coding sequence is TGTGCCAGCAGCTTTATATCCTACGAGCAGTACTTC.

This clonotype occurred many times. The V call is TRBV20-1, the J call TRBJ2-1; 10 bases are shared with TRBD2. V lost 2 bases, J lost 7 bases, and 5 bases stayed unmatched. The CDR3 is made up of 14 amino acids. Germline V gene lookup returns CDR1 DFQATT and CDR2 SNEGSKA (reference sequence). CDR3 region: CSARQLAGMNEQFF. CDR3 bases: TGCAGTGCTAGACAACTAGCGGGAATGAATGAGCAGTTCTTC.